Listed below are T cell receptor beta chains from one sample, sequenced in a study of T cell responses to AZD1222 COVID-19 vaccine. Profiling relied on immunoSEQ multiplex PCR, and the TCRdb table lists in-frame clones only, not all of them. The sample yields some 180,000 clones, over 90% seen once. The sample was peripheral blood, taken 28 days after the second AZD1222 dose. The receptors come from an adult who received the AZD1222 COVID-19 vaccine. Each CDR3 is given with its conserved first and last residue. Fields, in order: CDR3 protein, J gene, V gene.

CDR3aa: CASSATGQIQETQYF
j_gene: TRBJ2-5
v_gene: TRBV5-8

CDR3aa: CASTSNREDYGYTF
j_gene: TRBJ1-2
v_gene: TRBV27

CDR3aa: CASSLGGRHQETQYF
j_gene: TRBJ2-5
v_gene: TRBV5-5

CDR3aa: CASSLSARLNTEAFF
j_gene: TRBJ1-1
v_gene: TRBV27

CDR3aa: CAVELSGANVLTF
j_gene: TRBJ2-6
v_gene: TRBV6-5

CDR3aa: CASSIEQNEQFF
j_gene: TRBJ2-1
v_gene: TRBV19

CDR3aa: CASRGLGAGNTIYF
j_gene: TRBJ1-3
v_gene: TRBV28

CDR3aa: CASGLSGVNEQFF
j_gene: TRBJ2-1
v_gene: TRBV12-5

CDR3aa: CASSEGQANSPLHF
j_gene: TRBJ1-6
v_gene: TRBV5-1

CDR3aa: CASIPGGLGETQYF
j_gene: TRBJ2-5
v_gene: TRBV6-2/TRBV6-3

CDR3aa: CASSLLALQETQYF
j_gene: TRBJ2-5
v_gene: TRBV2

CDR3aa: CASSSGQGLGYTF
j_gene: TRBJ1-2
v_gene: TRBV7-3

CDR3aa: CASSQRTGPETQYF
j_gene: TRBJ2-5
v_gene: TRBV7-9

CDR3aa: CASSLRDRINQPQHF
j_gene: TRBJ1-5
v_gene: TRBV28

CDR3aa: CASSPGTGGAGETQYF
j_gene: TRBJ2-5
v_gene: TRBV7-6

CDR3aa: CASARTNEKLFF
j_gene: TRBJ1-4
v_gene: TRBV7-9

CDR3aa: CAISESLVLTDTQYF
j_gene: TRBJ2-3
v_gene: TRBV10-3

CDR3aa: CASSLADLNTEAFF
j_gene: TRBJ1-1
v_gene: TRBV5-1

CDR3aa: CASSLVNCGTGFQPQHF
j_gene: TRBJ1-5
v_gene: TRBV7-6

CDR3aa: CASSLARESGARDEQFF
j_gene: TRBJ2-1
v_gene: TRBV7-9

CDR3aa: CSVEGVHYGYTF
j_gene: TRBJ1-2
v_gene: TRBV29-1

CDR3aa: CAWGLAGDEQFF
j_gene: TRBJ2-1
v_gene: TRBV30

CDR3aa: CASSAPSFPRQYF
j_gene: TRBJ2-7
v_gene: TRBV7-9

CDR3aa: CASSWAGGLSEQYF
j_gene: TRBJ2-7
v_gene: TRBV28

CDR3aa: CASSLTNTGELFF
j_gene: TRBJ2-2
v_gene: TRBV27

CDR3aa: CASRRQGAEVEKLFF
j_gene: TRBJ1-4
v_gene: TRBV28

CDR3aa: CASSLVGYEQYF
j_gene: TRBJ2-7
v_gene: TRBV7-9

CDR3aa: CASSPMGSDSNTEAFF
j_gene: TRBJ1-1
v_gene: TRBV18

CDR3aa: CASSPGGWDTEAFF
j_gene: TRBJ1-1
v_gene: TRBV18

CDR3aa: CATSNGAMNTEAFF
j_gene: TRBJ1-1
v_gene: TRBV4-1

CDR3aa: CASSMDPDSQETQYF
j_gene: TRBJ2-5
v_gene: TRBV19

CDR3aa: CASRRQTTTGELFF
j_gene: TRBJ2-2
v_gene: TRBV6-4

CDR3aa: CASSPDRIETQYF
j_gene: TRBJ2-5
v_gene: TRBV18

CDR3aa: CASSDGNQPQHF
j_gene: TRBJ1-5
v_gene: TRBV28

CDR3aa: CAWSLLAGGPGETQYF
j_gene: TRBJ2-5
v_gene: TRBV30

CDR3aa: CASSWGQRKNEQYF
j_gene: TRBJ2-7
v_gene: TRBV7-9

CDR3aa: CASSRTSGGFEQFF
j_gene: TRBJ2-1
v_gene: TRBV7-9

CDR3aa: CASLRRNTEAFF
j_gene: TRBJ1-1
v_gene: TRBV18

CDR3aa: CASSVGGMETQYF
j_gene: TRBJ2-5
v_gene: TRBV7-8

CDR3aa: CASSFRGLETQYF
j_gene: TRBJ2-5
v_gene: TRBV12-3/TRBV12-4

CDR3aa: CASRTGVHGELFF
j_gene: TRBJ2-2
v_gene: TRBV6-5

CDR3aa: CASSSQQSLGAYGYTF
j_gene: TRBJ1-2
v_gene: TRBV7-9

CDR3aa: CASSLREAGVKETQYF
j_gene: TRBJ2-5
v_gene: TRBV5-4

CDR3aa: CASSHNRGDYGYTF
j_gene: TRBJ1-2
v_gene: TRBV6-5

CDR3aa: CASSAGLADEQFF
j_gene: TRBJ2-1
v_gene: TRBV9

CDR3aa: CASSPPVGDNEQFF
j_gene: TRBJ2-1
v_gene: TRBV18

CDR3aa: CASSQGGRTSGELFF
j_gene: TRBJ2-2
v_gene: TRBV3-1/TRBV3-2

CDR3aa: CASDGAIPYTEAFF
j_gene: TRBJ1-1
v_gene: TRBV6-5

CDR3aa: CASSQVSGPYGYTF
j_gene: TRBJ1-2
v_gene: TRBV3-1/TRBV3-2

CDR3aa: CAIKVSGAFTGELFF
j_gene: TRBJ2-2
v_gene: TRBV10-3

CDR3aa: CASSNPRGATGELFF
j_gene: TRBJ2-2
v_gene: TRBV7-9

CDR3aa: CASSLGQGGEQFF
j_gene: TRBJ2-1
v_gene: TRBV5-1

CDR3aa: CASSLGLAGWFF
j_gene: TRBJ2-1
v_gene: TRBV5-8

CDR3aa: CASSLGALGARLTYEQYF
j_gene: TRBJ2-7
v_gene: TRBV5-1

CDR3aa: CASSSPRLAGGVEQFF
j_gene: TRBJ2-1
v_gene: TRBV6-2/TRBV6-3

CDR3aa: CASSSDRPEAFF
j_gene: TRBJ1-1
v_gene: TRBV12-3/TRBV12-4

CDR3aa: CASRTTLNEKLFF
j_gene: TRBJ1-4
v_gene: TRBV5-6